This TCR beta chain is drawn from a study of naive and memory T cell subsets. Study findings and constraints: TCR abundance followed a power law differing between naive and memory subsets.

The beta constant-region primer was an equimolar mix of two oligonucleotides covering TRBC1 and TRBC2. Four rounds of PCR amplified the ligated cDNA using nested alpha and beta constant-region primers plus SP2. MiXCR, applied by TCRdb to the UMI-ligation and nested PCR reads, yields one record per CDR3 protein. The sample has a few thousand distinct CDR3 sequences, 5.2% seen once. The CDR3 covers 14 residues. Germline CDR1 is MGHDK and CDR2 is SYGVNS. Deletions cut 1 base from V and 2 bases from J, with 8 bases between. This clonotype was counted ten times or more. As yet, its antigen is unknown. The receptor was derived from a human donor in good health. The chain couples TRBV25-1 to TRBJ1-2; D perhaps matches TRBD1 (5 bases). Sequencing input: CD4+ TEMRA cells from blood. Subset indicated: effector memory re-expressing CD45RA, CD45RA+ CD27-. In nucleotides, the CDR3 is TGTGCCAGCAGTGAATCCTACAGGAACTATGGCTACACCTTC. Translated: CASSESYRNYGYTF.